These T cell receptor beta chains were read from a single sample in a study of blood T cell repertoires in COVID-19. Data came from immunoSEQ multiplex PCR; TCRdb stores just in-frame clones and leaves some out. The data contain around 150,000 clones, about 80% of them singletons. The sequenced sample consisted of PBMCs or T cells enriched from blood (not recorded which). The origin of the receptors is a woman aged 55 to 70 who had recovered from COVID-19. Both conserved end residues are part of each CDR3. The D gene is left open where the match is weak. Not all rows give a size; the values are once, few, many and, for expanded clones, a class.

TRBV30	-	TRBJ2-7	few	TGTGCCTGGAGCCCAACACCCAGGGGCGAGCAGTACTTC	CAWSPTPRGEQYF
TRBV5-1	-	TRBJ2-7	-	TGCGCCAGCAGCTGGGGCCCTGCCCGACAAGAGCAGTACTTC	CASSWGPARQEQYF
TRBV9	-	TRBJ1-4	once	TGTGCCAGCAGCCCCGGAGTAAAACTGTTTTTT	CASSPGVKLFF
TRBV15	TRBD1	TRBJ1-2	few	TGTGCCACCAGCAGAGATAATACAGGGGAGTGGCATGGCTACACCTTC	CATSRDNTGEWHGYTF
TRBV4-1	TRBD2	TRBJ2-3	-	TGCGCCAGCAGCCGAGGGACTAGCGGGGGGGCCGCAGATACGCAGTATTTT	CASSRGTSGGAADTQYF
TRBV5-4	TRBD1	TRBJ2-1	-	TGTGCCAGCAGCTGGCTTGACAGGGAGTCCTACAATGAGCAGTTCTTC	CASSWLDRESYNEQFF
TRBV6-5	TRBD2	TRBJ2-7	few	TGTGCCAGCAGTTATGGGGGACTAGCGGGGTCCGAGCAGTACTTC	CASSYGGLAGSEQYF
TRBV7-2	-	TRBJ1-3	-	TGTGCCAGCAGCTTTAATTCAGGGCTAGGCGGAAACACCATATATTTT	CASSFNSGLGGNTIYF
TRBV18	-	TRBJ1-1	-	TGTGCCAGCTCACCAGGAGGGAACACTGAAGCTTTCTTT	CASSPGGNTEAFF
TRBV19	TRBD1	TRBJ2-2	-	TGTGCCAGTAGTCCACAGGGGGGGAACACCGGGGAGCTGTTTTTT	CASSPQGGNTGELFF
TRBV3-1/TRBV3-2	-	TRBJ1-2	-	TGTGCCAGCAGCCAAGGTAACGGGGTGAACTATGGCTACACCTTC	CASSQGNGVNYGYTF
TRBV10-3	-	TRBJ2-5	-	TGTGCCATCGAAGACAAGGTCGGGACCCAGTACTTC	CAIEDKVGTQYF
TRBV11-3	-	TRBJ2-7	-	TGTGCCAGCAGCTTAGCGGGGGGCACCTACGAGCAGTACTTC	CASSLAGGTYEQYF
TRBV24-1	-	TRBJ2-7	-	TGTGCCACCGGGGCAGCCTCCCCCTACGAGCAGTACTTC	CATGAASPYEQYF
TRBV19	TRBD1	TRBJ2-7	-	TGTGCCAGTAGTACACGACAGGGGGCCTACGAGCAGTACTTC	CASSTRQGAYEQYF
TRBV7-3	TRBD2	TRBJ2-1	-	TGTGCCAGCAGCCCGAGCGGGGGGGCCTTCAATGAGCAGTTCTTC	CASSPSGGAFNEQFF
TRBV3-1/TRBV3-2	-	TRBJ1-1	-	TGTGCCAGCAGCCAAGGCAGGGAAAAAGCTTTCTTT	CASSQGREKAFF
TRBV4-2	TRBD1	TRBJ1-5	-	TGTGCCAGCAGCCAAGGGCAGGGGGGCGATCAGCCCCAGCATTTT	CASSQGQGGDQPQHF
TRBV20-1	-	TRBJ1-2	-	TGCAGTGCTACAACAGGCTATGGCTACACCTTC	CSATTGYGYTF
TRBV13	-	TRBJ2-1	-	TGTGCCAGCAGCTCTGGGCCGGGGGAGTTCTTC	CASSSGPGEFF
TRBV2	TRBD2	TRBJ2-7	-	TGTGCCAGCAGCTACAGACTAGCGGGGGGCCCTAGCTCCTACGAGCAGTACTTC	CASSYRLAGGPSSYEQYF
TRBV19	-	TRBJ1-1	-	TGTGCCAGCCAGACAAAGAGGGCAGCCCAAGGGAGGGCTTTCTTT	CASQTKRAAQGRAFF
TRBV3-1/TRBV3-2	TRBD1	TRBJ1-2	-	TGTGCCAGCAGCCAAGGACAGGGCTATGGCTACACCTTC	CASSQGQGYGYTF